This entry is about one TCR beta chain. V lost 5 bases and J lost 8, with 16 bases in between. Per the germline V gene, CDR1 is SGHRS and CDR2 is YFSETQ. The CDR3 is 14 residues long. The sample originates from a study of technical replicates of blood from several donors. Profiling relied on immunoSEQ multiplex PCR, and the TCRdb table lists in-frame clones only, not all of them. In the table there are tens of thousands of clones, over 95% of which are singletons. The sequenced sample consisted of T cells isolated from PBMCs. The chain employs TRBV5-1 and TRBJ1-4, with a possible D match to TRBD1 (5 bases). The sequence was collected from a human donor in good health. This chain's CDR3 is CASSTSGVQEKLFF. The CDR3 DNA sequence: TGCGCCAGCAGTACCTCGGGGGTTCAGGAAAAACTGTTTTTT.